The sequence of this T cell receptor (beta chain) was determined in a study of chemoradiotherapy in HPV16-positive cancers. Study at large: Candidate HPV-specific T-cell clones and common TCR motifs came from functional assays in a couple of HPV16-positive patients. Study-level results: For HPV16-positive patients, expanding HPV-responsive T cells associated with longer recurrence-free survival.

The repertoire was sequenced with immunoSEQ multiplex PCR; TCRdb's copy has only in-frame clones and lacks some. The sample records approximately 15,000 clones, 65% to 80% being singletons. This clone rates as large. Antigen: not known. The ends were cut back, 1 base at V and 8 bases at J, with 26 bases in the middle. Germline CDR1 SGHDN, CDR2 FVKESK. CDR3 length: 18 amino acids. Collection of the sample occurred from a patient who underwent chemoradiotherapy. The TCR originated in a human donor with HPV-associated anogenital cancer. The chain is built from TRBV14 and TRBJ1-2; tentative D call: TRBD1 (5 bases). The CDR3 loop reads CASSQVQGEPVSRGGYTF. CDR3 nucleotides: TGTGCCAGCAGCCAAGTACAAGGCGAGCCGGTGAGCCGGGGGGGCTACACCTTC.